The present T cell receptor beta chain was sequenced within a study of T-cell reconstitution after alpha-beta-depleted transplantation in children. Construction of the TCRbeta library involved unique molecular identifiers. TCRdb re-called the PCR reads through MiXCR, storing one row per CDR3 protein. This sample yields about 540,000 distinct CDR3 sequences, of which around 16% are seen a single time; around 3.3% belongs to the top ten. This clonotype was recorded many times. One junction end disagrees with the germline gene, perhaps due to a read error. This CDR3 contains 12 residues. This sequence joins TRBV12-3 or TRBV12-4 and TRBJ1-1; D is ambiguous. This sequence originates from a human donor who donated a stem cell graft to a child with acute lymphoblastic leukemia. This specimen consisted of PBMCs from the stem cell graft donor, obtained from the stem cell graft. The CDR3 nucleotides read TGCGCCAGCAGCTTGCTGAACACTGAAGCTTTCTTT. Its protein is CASSLLNTEAFF.